This T cell receptor beta chain was found in a study of shared clonotypes between healthy human individuals. Profiling relied on immunoSEQ multiplex PCR, and the TCRdb table lists in-frame clones only, not all of them. The table has about 1 million clones, around 76% seen once. V shed 4 bases and J shed 3 bases, with 20 bases lying between them. Germline V CDR1 and CDR2: SGHRS, YFSETQ. The CDR3 has 16 amino acids. V gene TRBV5-1 combines with J gene TRBJ2-7; possible D gene TRBD1, 7 bases. The material sequenced was memory CD4+ T cells sorted from blood. Sample subset: CD45RA-negative fraction. This clonotype originated in a man younger than 35 in good health. The CDR3, as DNA: TGCGCCAGCAGCAAGGGCGGGACAGCCCAAAACTACGAGCAGTACTTC. Translating it yields CASSKGGTAQNYEQYF.